These T cell receptor beta chains were read from a single sample in a study of blood T cell repertoires in COVID-19. Only in-frame clones appear in the TCRdb table, and some are missing; sequencing was by immunoSEQ multiplex PCR. The table records about 360,000 clones, less than 90% of them present only once. The sequenced sample consisted of peripheral blood. The receptors were gathered from a woman aged 55-75 years with COVID-19, enrolled during active disease. The CDR3 runs from the conserved cysteine through the conserved F or W. The order of the fields is D gene, clone size, V gene, J gene, CDR3 DNA, CDR3 protein. D genes are given only for firm matches. A clone size is listed for some rows: how often the clone was seen (once, few, many), or a class if it is expanded.

D: TRBD1
size: NA
V: TRBV9
J: TRBJ1-1
DNA: TGTGCCAGCAGCGTAAGACAGGGGAACACTGAAGCTTTCTTT
CDR3: CASSVRQGNTEAFF

D: NA
size: NA
V: TRBV19
J: TRBJ1-6
DNA: TGTGCCAGTAGTATACGACCCTTAAGCGTGTCACCCCTCCACTTT
CDR3: CASSIRPLSVSPLHF

D: TRBD1
size: NA
V: TRBV7-8
J: TRBJ2-3
DNA: TGTGCCAGCAGCTTAGGGGACAGGGGGCGCGTAGATACGCAGTATTTT
CDR3: CASSLGDRGRVDTQYF

D: NA
size: NA
V: TRBV2
J: TRBJ2-7
DNA: TGTGCCAGCAGCGGTGACAGGACAAGCTCCTACGAGCAGTACTTC
CDR3: CASSGDRTSSYEQYF

D: NA
size: NA
V: TRBV30
J: TRBJ1-2
DNA: TGTGCCTGGAGTCCTAGGGGGTACTATGGCTACACCTTC
CDR3: CAWSPRGYYGYTF

D: NA
size: few
V: TRBV4-2
J: TRBJ2-3
DNA: TGTGCCAGCAGCCAAGGTCCGGCTAGCGCATACACAGATACGCAGTATTTT
CDR3: CASSQGPASAYTDTQYF

D: TRBD2
size: NA
V: TRBV7-8
J: TRBJ2-1
DNA: TGTGCCAGCAGTCCCAGCGGGGGTTCCTACAATGAGCAGTTCTTC
CDR3: CASSPSGGSYNEQFF

D: TRBD2
size: NA
V: TRBV5-4
J: TRBJ2-2
DNA: TGTGCCAGCAGCTCGGTAGCGGGGGACAACACCGGGGAGCTGTTTTTT
CDR3: CASSSVAGDNTGELFF

D: TRBD1
size: NA
V: TRBV6-2/TRBV6-3
J: TRBJ1-3
DNA: TGTGCCAGCAGCACAGGGGGCTCTGGAAACACCATATATTTT
CDR3: CASSTGGSGNTIYF

D: TRBD2
size: NA
V: TRBV7-3
J: TRBJ2-1
DNA: TGTGCCAGCAGCTTAGCGGGGGACTACAATGAGCAGTTCTTC
CDR3: CASSLAGDYNEQFF

D: NA
size: once
V: TRBV19
J: TRBJ1-1
DNA: TGTGCCAGTAGTATAGCGAGAATTATGAACACTGAAGCTTTCTTT
CDR3: CASSIARIMNTEAFF